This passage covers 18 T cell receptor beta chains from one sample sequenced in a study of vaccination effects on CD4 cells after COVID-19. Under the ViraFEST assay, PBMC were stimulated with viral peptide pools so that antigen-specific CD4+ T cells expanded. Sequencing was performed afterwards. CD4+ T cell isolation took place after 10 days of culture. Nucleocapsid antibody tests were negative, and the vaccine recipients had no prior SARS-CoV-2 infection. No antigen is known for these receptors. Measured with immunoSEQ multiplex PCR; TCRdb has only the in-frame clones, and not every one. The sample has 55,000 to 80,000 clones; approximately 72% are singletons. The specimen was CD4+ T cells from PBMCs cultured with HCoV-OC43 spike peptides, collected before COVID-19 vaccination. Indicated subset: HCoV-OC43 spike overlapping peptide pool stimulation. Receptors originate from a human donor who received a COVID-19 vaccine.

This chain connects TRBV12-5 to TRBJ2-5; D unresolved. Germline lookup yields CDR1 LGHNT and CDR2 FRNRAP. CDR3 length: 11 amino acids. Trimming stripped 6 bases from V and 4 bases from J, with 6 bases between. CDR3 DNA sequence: TGTGCTAGTGGCAAACGAGAGACCCAGTACTTC. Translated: CASGKRETQYF. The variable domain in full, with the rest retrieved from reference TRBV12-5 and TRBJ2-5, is DARVTQTPRHKVTEMGQEVTMRCQPILGHNTVFWYRQTMMQGLELLAYFRNRAPLDDSGMPKDRFSAEMPDATLATLKIQPSEPRDSAVYFCASGKRETQYFGPGTRLLVL.

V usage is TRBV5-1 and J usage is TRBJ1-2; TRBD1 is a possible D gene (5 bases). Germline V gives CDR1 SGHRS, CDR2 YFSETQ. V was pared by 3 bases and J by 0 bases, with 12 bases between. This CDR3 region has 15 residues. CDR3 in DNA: TGCGCCAGCAGCTGGGCGGGGGTCCCTAACTATGGCTACACCTTC. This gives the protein CASSWAGVPNYGYTF.

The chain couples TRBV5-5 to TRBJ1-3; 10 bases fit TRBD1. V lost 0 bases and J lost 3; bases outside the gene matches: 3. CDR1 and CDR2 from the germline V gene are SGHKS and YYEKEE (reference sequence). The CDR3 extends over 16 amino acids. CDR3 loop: CASSLEDRGYGNTIYF. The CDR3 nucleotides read TGTGCCAGCAGCTTGGAGGACAGGGGGTATGGAAACACCATATATTTT.

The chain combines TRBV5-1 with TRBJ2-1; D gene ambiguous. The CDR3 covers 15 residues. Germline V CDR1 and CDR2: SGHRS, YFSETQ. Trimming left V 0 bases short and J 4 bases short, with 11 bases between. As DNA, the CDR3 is TGCGCCAGCAGCTTGGCGGGTACTGTATACAATGAGCAGTTCTTC. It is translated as CASSLAGTVYNEQFF. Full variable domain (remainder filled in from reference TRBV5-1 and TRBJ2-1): KAGVTQTPRYLIKTRGQQVTLSCSPISGHRSVSWYQQTPGQGLQFLFEYFSETQRNKGNFPGRFSGRQFSNSRSEMNVSTLELGDSALYLCASSLAGTVYNEQFFGPGTRLTVL.

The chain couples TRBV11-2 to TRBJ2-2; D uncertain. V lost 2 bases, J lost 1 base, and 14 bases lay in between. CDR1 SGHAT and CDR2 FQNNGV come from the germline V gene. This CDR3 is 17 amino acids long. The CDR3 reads CASSLCSRHLNTGELFF. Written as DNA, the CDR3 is TGTGCCAGCAGCTTATGTTCTAGACACCTGAACACCGGGGAGCTGTTTTTT.

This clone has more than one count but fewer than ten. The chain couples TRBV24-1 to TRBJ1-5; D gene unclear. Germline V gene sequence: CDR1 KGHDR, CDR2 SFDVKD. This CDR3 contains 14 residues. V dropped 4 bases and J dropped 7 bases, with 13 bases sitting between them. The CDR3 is CATSDTGIGQPQHF. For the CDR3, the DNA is TGTGCCACCAGTGACACCGGGATAGGACAGCCCCAGCATTTT.

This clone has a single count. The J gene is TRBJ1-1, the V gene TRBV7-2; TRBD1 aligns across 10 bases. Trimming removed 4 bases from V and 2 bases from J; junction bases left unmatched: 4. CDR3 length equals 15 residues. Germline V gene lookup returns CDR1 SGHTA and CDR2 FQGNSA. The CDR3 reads CASSSRQGANTEAFF. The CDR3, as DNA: TGTGCCAGCAGCTCACGACAGGGGGCAAACACTGAAGCTTTCTTT.

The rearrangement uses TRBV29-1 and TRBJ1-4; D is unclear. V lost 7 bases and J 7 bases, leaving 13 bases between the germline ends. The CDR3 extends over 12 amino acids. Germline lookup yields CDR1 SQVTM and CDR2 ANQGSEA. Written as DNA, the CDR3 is TGCAGCGCCCCGGACGGAGGTGAAAAACTGTTTTTT. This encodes CSAPDGGEKLFF.

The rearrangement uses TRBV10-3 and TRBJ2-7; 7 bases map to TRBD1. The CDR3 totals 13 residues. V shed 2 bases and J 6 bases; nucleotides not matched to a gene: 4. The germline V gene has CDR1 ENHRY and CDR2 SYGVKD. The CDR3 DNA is TGTGCCATCAGTGAGCCGAACAGGGGCGAGCAGTACGTC. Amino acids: CAISEPNRGEQYV.

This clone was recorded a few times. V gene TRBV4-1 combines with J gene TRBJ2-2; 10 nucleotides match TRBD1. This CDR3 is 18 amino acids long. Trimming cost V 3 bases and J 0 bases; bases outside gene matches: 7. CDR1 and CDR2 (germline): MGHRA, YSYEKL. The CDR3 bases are TGCGCCAGCAGCCACCGGGACAGGGGTAACCCGAACACCGGGGAGCTGTTTTTT. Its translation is CASSHRDRGNPNTGELFF.

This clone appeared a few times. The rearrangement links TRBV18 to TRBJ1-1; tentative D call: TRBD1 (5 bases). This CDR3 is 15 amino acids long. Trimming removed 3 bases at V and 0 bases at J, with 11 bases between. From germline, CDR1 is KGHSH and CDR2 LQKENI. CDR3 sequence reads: CASSPVDSLNTEAFF. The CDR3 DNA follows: TGTGCCAGCTCACCGGTAGACAGCTTGAACACTGAAGCTTTCTTT.

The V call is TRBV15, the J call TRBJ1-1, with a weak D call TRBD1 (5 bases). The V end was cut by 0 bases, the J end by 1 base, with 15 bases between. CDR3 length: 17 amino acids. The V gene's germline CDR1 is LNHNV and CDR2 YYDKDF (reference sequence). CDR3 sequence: CATSRERGGAKNTEAFF. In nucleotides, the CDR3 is TGTGCCACCAGCAGAGAAAGAGGAGGGGCGAAGAACACTGAAGCTTTCTTT.

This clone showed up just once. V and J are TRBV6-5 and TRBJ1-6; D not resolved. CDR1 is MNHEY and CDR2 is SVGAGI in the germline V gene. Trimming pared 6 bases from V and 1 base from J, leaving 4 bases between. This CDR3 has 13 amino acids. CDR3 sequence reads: CASRPSYNSPLHF. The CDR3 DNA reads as TGTGCCAGCAGACCATCCTATAATTCACCCCTCCACTTT.

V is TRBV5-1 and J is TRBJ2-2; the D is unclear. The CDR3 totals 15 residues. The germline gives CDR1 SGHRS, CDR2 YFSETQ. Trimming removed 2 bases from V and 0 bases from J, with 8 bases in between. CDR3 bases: TGCGCCAGCAGCTTAGACCGGTCGAACACCGGGGAGCTGTTTTTT. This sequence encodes CASSLDRSNTGELFF.

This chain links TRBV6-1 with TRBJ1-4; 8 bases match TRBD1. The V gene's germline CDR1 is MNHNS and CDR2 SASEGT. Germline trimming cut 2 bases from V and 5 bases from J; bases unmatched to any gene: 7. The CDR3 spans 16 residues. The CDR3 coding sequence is TGTGCCAGCAGTGAACACAGGGGGAGTACAAATGAAAAACTGTTTTTT. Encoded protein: CASSEHRGSTNEKLFF.

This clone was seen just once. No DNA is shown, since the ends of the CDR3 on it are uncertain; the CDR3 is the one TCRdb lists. The CDR3 loop reads CASSYILVAGGNNERFF. This rearrangement joins TRBV27 to TRBJ2-1; the table names TRBD2, a call not compared with the DNA. Both ends counted, the CDR3 spans 17 residues. Germline values: CDR1 MNHEY, CDR2 SMNVEV (reference sequence).

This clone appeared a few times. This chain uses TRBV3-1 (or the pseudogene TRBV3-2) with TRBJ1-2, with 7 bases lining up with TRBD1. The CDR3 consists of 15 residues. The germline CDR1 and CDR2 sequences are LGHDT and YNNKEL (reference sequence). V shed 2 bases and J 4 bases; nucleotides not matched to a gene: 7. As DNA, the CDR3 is TGTGCCAGCAGCCAATCAGGGGGGGACAGCTATGGCTACACCTTC. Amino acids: CASSQSGGDSYGYTF.

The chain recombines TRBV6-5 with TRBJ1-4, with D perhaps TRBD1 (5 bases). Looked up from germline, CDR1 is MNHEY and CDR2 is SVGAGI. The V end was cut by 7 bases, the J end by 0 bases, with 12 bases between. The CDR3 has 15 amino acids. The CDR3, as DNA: TGTGCCAGCACTGTCCGACAGACAACTAATGAAAAACTGTTTTTT. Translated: CASTVRQTTNEKLFF.